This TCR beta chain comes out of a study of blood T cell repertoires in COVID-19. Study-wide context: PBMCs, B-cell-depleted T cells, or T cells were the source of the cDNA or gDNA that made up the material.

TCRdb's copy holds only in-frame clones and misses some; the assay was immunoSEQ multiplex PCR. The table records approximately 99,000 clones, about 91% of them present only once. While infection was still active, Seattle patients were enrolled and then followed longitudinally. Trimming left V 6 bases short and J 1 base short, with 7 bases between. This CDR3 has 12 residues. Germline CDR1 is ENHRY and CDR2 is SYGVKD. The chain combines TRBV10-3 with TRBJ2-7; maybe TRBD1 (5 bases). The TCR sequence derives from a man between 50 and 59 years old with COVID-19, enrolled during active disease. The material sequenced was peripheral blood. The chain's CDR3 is CAISTGSYEQYF. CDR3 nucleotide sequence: TGTGCCATCAGCACAGGTTCCTACGAGCAGTACTTC.